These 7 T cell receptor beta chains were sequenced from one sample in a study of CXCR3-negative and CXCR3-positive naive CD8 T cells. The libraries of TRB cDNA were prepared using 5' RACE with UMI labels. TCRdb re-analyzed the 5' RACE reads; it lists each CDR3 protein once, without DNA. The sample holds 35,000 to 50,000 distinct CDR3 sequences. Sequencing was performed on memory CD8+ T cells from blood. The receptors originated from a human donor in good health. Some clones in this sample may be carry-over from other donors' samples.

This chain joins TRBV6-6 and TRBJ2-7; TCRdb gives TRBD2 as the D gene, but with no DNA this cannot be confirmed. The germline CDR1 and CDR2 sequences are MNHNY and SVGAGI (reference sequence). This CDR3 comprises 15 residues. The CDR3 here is CASSSLAGGPYEQYF.

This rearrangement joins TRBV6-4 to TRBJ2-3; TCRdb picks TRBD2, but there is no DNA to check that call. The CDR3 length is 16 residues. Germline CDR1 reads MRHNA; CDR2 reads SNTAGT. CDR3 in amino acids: CASSEVAGGFTDTQYF.

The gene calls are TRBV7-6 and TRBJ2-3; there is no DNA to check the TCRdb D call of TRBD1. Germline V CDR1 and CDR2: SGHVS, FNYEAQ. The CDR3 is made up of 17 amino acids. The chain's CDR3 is CASSSLRDAVSTDTQYF.

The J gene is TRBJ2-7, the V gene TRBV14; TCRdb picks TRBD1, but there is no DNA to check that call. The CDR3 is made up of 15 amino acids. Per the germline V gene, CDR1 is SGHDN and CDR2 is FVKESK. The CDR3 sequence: CASSPTAGVAYEQYF.

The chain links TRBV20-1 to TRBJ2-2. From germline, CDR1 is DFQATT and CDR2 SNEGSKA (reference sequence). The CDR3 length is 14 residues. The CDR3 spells CSARDGQDTGELFF.

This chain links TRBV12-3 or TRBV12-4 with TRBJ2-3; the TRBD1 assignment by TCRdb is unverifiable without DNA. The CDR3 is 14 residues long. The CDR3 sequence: CASRGRGGTDTQYF.

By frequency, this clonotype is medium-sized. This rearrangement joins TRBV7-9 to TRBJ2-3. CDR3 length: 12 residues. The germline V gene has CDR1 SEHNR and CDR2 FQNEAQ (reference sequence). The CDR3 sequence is CASSPILDTQYF. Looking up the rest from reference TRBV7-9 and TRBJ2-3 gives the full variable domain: DTGVSQNPRHKITKRGQNVTFRCDPISEHNRLYWYRQTLGQGPEFLTYFQNEAQLEKSRLLSDRFSAERPKGSFSTLEIQRTEQGDSAMYLCASSPILDTQYFGPGTRLTVL.